The rows below give T cell receptor beta chains drawn from one sample of a study of T cells of healthy individuals. In TCRdb, the 5' RACE reads were re-called with MiXCR into one record per CDR3 protein. The repertoire has 45,000 to 60,000 distinct CDR3 sequences, roughly 15% of them found once; the top ten carry about 16%. The origin of the receptors is a human donor in good health. Both conserved end residues are part of each CDR3. A D gene is named only where the DNA matches it firmly. A row's size may be missing; if present it is once, few, many or a size class.

TRBV4-3	many	TRBJ1-6	-	CASSQVVNSPLHF	TGCGCCAGCAGCCAAGTGGTGAATTCACCCCTCCACTTT
TRBV10-3	many	TRBJ2-5	TRBD2	CAVNTGTSKETQYF	TGTGCCGTCAATACCGGGACTAGTAAGGAGACCCAGTACTTC
TRBV15	-	TRBJ1-5	-	CATSRGRNNQPQHF	TGTGCCACCTCGCGAGGCAGAAACAATCAGCCCCAGCATTTT
TRBV6-1	many	TRBJ2-4	-	CASSESGRSWEIKF	TGTGCCAGCAGTGAAAGTGGCAGGTCCTGGGAGATCAAGTTC
TRBV27	-	TRBJ1-1	-	CASSPRGITEAFF	TGTGCCAGCAGTCCCCGGGGGATCACTGAAGCTTTCTTT
TRBV5-6	many	TRBJ1-1	-	CASSYPRTPGGTEAFF	TGTGCCAGCAGCTACCCGAGGACCCCCGGGGGCACTGAAGCTTTCTTT
TRBV5-1	-	TRBJ2-1	-	CASSLSEGESSYNEQFF	TGCGCCAGCAGCTTGTCGGAGGGCGAGAGCTCCTACAATGAGCAGTTCTTC
TRBV13	few	TRBJ1-4	-	CASSLDMGEKLFF	TGTGCCAGCAGCTTAGACATGGGGGAAAAACTGTTTTTT
TRBV4-3	many	TRBJ2-1	TRBD1	CASSQDWDRGLNEQFF	TGCGCCAGCAGCCAAGATTGGGACAGGGGGCTGAATGAGCAGTTCTTC
TRBV20-1	-	TRBJ1-5	TRBD1	CSARGGQGPDQPQHF	TGCAGTGCCAGAGGGGGACAGGGGCCTGATCAGCCCCAGCATTTT
TRBV13	many	TRBJ2-3	-	CASSDTTDTQYF	TGTGCCAGCAGTGACACCACAGATACGCAGTATTTT
TRBV7-2	many	TRBJ2-7	-	CASSFGRYEQYF	TGTGCCAGCAGTTTCGGACGCTACGAGCAGTACTTC
TRBV7-2	-	TRBJ2-1	-	CASSLSFQGRHEQFF	TGTGCCAGCAGCTTAAGTTTCCAGGGCCGGCATGAGCAGTTCTTC
TRBV20-1	many	TRBJ2-1	TRBD2	CSAMGLAGVASYNEQFF	TGCAGTGCAATGGGACTAGCGGGAGTGGCCTCCTACAATGAGCAGTTCTTC
TRBV12-3/TRBV12-4	-	TRBJ2-7	-	CASSLGYRDLGNEQYF	TGTGCCAGCAGTTTAGGGTACAGGGATCTAGGAAACGAGCAGTACTTC
TRBV20-1	many	TRBJ1-1	-	CSASPMNTEAFF	TGCAGTGCGAGCCCCATGAACACTGAAGCTTTCTTT
TRBV2	many	TRBJ1-1	TRBD1	CASSRQGPGTEAFF	TGTGCCAGCAGTCGACAGGGGCCTGGAACTGAAGCTTTCTTT
TRBV6-2/TRBV6-3	-	TRBJ2-2	TRBD2	CASSRTGVLAGSNTGELFF	TGTGCCAGCAGTCGGACGGGGGTGCTAGCGGGGTCGAACACCGGGGAGCTGTTTTTT
TRBV23-1	-	TRBJ2-5	-	CASMGGETQYF	TGCGCCAGCATGGGTGGTGAGACCCAGTACTTC
TRBV3-2	few	TRBJ2-3	-	CASSPRSGGRSTDTQYF	TGTGCCAGCAGTCCCCGATCGGGCGGGAGAAGCACAGATACGCAGTATTTT
TRBV24-1	few	TRBJ2-1	-	CATAGKGSGDEQFF	TGTGCCACCGCTGGGAAAGGGAGTGGGGATGAGCAGTTCTTC
TRBV4-3	few	TRBJ2-3	TRBD1	CASSQDGTGVRGDTQYF	TGCGCCAGCAGCCAAGACGGGACAGGGGTTCGGGGAGATACGCAGTATTTT
TRBV30	many	TRBJ1-2	-	CAWSRKGPDGYTF	TGTGCCTGGAGTCGGAAGGGTCCCGATGGCTACACCTTC
TRBV10-3	many	TRBJ2-3	TRBD2	CAISGPSGGAVDTQYF	TGTGCCATCAGTGGTCCTAGCGGGGGGGCCGTAGATACGCAGTATTTT
TRBV24-1	-	TRBJ1-1	-	CATSDSTAQGRSTEAFF	TGTGCCACCAGTGATTCCACAGCTCAAGGCCGGAGCACTGAAGCTTTCTTT
TRBV27	few	TRBJ2-3	TRBD2	CASSLSGGRVGTDTQYF	TGTGCCAGCAGTTTATCGGGCGGGAGAGTCGGCACAGATACGCAGTATTTT
TRBV4-1	few	TRBJ2-6	-	CASSRDPTGTEGRTF	TGCGCCAGCAGCCGCGATCCAACCGGGACGGAAGGAAGAACTTTC
TRBV20-1	few	TRBJ1-2	-	CSARTGTAPGYTF	TGCAGTGCTAGAACCGGGACCGCGCCTGGCTACACCTTC
TRBV25-1	many	TRBJ2-3	TRBD1	CARTTGADTQYF	TGTGCCCGGACCACAGGGGCAGATACGCAGTATTTT
TRBV7-8	-	TRBJ1-1	-	CASSLARLNTEAFF	TGTGCCAGCAGCTTAGCGCGGCTGAACACTGAAGCTTTCTTT
TRBV15	many	TRBJ1-3	TRBD1	CATSRSTGRNTIYF	TGTGCCACCAGCAGATCGACAGGGAGAAACACCATATATTTT
TRBV20-1	-	TRBJ2-2	-	CSAPLRGNTGELFF	TGCAGTGCTCCCCTCCGGGGTAACACCGGGGAGCTGTTTTTT
TRBV20-1	many	TRBJ1-1	-	CSARVQGPMNTEAFF	TGCAGTGCTAGAGTGCAGGGCCCGATGAACACTGAAGCTTTCTTT
TRBV12-3/TRBV12-4	many	TRBJ1-1	-	CASSFKGGTEAFF	TGTGCCAGCAGTTTCAAGGGAGGGACTGAAGCTTTCTTT
TRBV5-1	few	TRBJ1-1	-	CASSEGETEAFF	TGCGCCAGCAGCGAAGGTGAAACTGAAGCTTTCTTT
TRBV12-3/TRBV12-4	-	TRBJ2-1	-	CASSSQAGFNNEQFF	TGTGCCAGCAGCTCGCAGGCCGGCTTCAACAATGAGCAGTTCTTC
TRBV12-5	few	TRBJ2-1	TRBD2	CASGLVWLAGDGEQFF	TGTGCTAGTGGTTTGGTATGGCTAGCGGGAGATGGTGAGCAGTTCTTC
TRBV24-1	-	TRBJ2-7	-	CATSDQKTGWVHEQYF	TGTGCCACCAGTGACCAGAAGACCGGATGGGTCCACGAGCAGTACTTC
TRBV6-5	-	TRBJ2-7	-	CASKITTGTRGEQYF	TGTGCCAGCAAAATTACGACAGGCACCCGGGGGGAGCAGTACTTC
TRBV5-1	few	TRBJ2-2	-	CASTMGAANTGELFF	TGCGCCAGCACCATGGGGGCTGCGAACACCGGGGAGCTGTTTTTT
TRBV4-3	few	TRBJ2-7	-	CASSQARVSEQYF	TGCGCCAGCAGCCAAGCCAGGGTGTCCGAGCAGTACTTC
TRBV20-1	-	TRBJ1-2	-	CSARKTSPGGGYTF	TGCAGTGCTAGGAAGACATCTCCGGGAGGAGGCTACACCTTC
TRBV3-1	few	TRBJ2-5	-	CASSQDVHQETQYF	TGTGCCAGCAGCCAAGATGTCCACCAAGAGACCCAGTACTTC
TRBV6-2/TRBV6-3	-	TRBJ1-1	-	CASSLVGNTEAFF	TGTGCCAGCAGCCTCGTCGGGAACACTGAAGCTTTCTTT
TRBV3-1	many	TRBJ2-7	-	CASSQDRDLVEQYF	TGTGCCAGCAGCCAAGACCGGGATCTAGTCGAGCAGTACTTC
TRBV20-1	many	TRBJ2-3	-	CSAESTDTQYF	TGCAGTGCCGAGAGCACAGATACGCAGTATTTT
TRBV4-1	-	TRBJ2-3	TRBD2	CASSLLAGVGNTQYF	TGCGCCAGCAGCCTACTAGCGGGAGTAGGTAATACGCAGTATTTT
TRBV6-4	many	TRBJ2-1	TRBD2	CASSPTSGAINEQFF	TGTGCCAGCAGCCCAACTAGCGGGGCTATCAATGAGCAGTTCTTC
TRBV7-9	few	TRBJ1-1	TRBD1	CASSDRQGAEAFF	TGTGCCAGCAGCGATCGCCAGGGGGCTGAAGCTTTCTTT